A single T cell receptor (beta chain) is shown here with its context. Its specificity is unknown. V gave up 2 bases and J gave up 4 bases; unmatched junction bases: 2. The CDR3 consists of 13 residues. Looked up from germline, CDR1 is MNHEY and CDR2 is SMNVEV (reference sequence). These data are taken from a study of T cell responses to AZD1222 COVID-19 vaccine. Findings of the study overall: Regions 160-218 and 743-854 dominated among vaccine-associated CD4 TCRs spanning spike.

Data came from immunoSEQ multiplex PCR; TCRdb stores just in-frame clones and leaves some out. The table includes fewer than 150,000 clones, about 90% detected once. Sequences were derived from peripheral blood, sampled on day 0 of AZD1222 vaccination. This sequence was found in an adult in good health. This chain connects TRBV27 to TRBJ2-7, with TRBD1 identical over 7 bases. The CDR3 sequence: CASSLGTVYEQYF. The CDR3 DNA sequence: TGTGCCAGCAGTTTAGGGACAGTTTACGAGCAGTACTTC.